This TCR beta chain appears in the sequencing data of a study of T cells in Graves' hyperthyroidism and ophthalmopathy. This clonotype was recorded at least ten times. Its antigen is not identified. Amplified TCR beta CDR3 regions came from RNA transcripts. Carried out on the TCR CDR3, a first-round RT-PCR used the HTBI primer set. One entry per CDR3 protein, called by TCRdb with MiXCR from the multiplex PCR reads. The sample lists hundreds of thousands of distinct CDR3 sequences, approximately 13% occurring once. CDR1 GTSNPN and CDR2 SVGIG come from the germline V gene (reference sequence). This CDR3 contains 11 residues. Trimming left V 5 bases short and J 3 bases short, with 7 bases between. Study results and caveats: Most clonotypes expanded in thyroid above 0.001 were likewise present in blood.

Uncontrolled infection, other autoimmune disease, pregnancy or lactation led to exclusion. Orbital computed tomography and thyroid ultrasound, together with serum TRAb and thyroxine and clinical symptoms, were used for diagnoses. The sample consisted of blood. This TCR was sampled from a woman aged 30 to 39 with Graves' hyperthyroidism that later progressed to Graves' ophthalmopathy. The J gene is TRBJ1-1, the V gene TRBV30, with D perhaps TRBD1 (6 bases). The CDR3 is CAWSGDTEAFF. The CDR3 nucleotides are TGTGCCTGGTCAGGGGACACTGAAGCTTTCTTT.